This is a list of T cell receptor beta chains from one sample in a study of T-cell reconstitution after alpha-beta-depleted transplantation in children. TCRdb processed the PCR reads anew with MiXCR; each CDR3 protein has one entry. The sample has some 600,000 distinct CDR3 sequences; roughly 17% are singletons. Sequencing was performed on PBMCs from the stem cell graft donor, taken from the stem cell graft. The receptors shown here come from a human donor who donated a stem cell graft to a child with acute myeloid leukemia. Each CDR3 is given with its conserved first and last residue. D genes are given only for firm matches. For some rows the clone size is stated as once, few or many, or as a class when expanded; others skip it.

>TRBV29-1|TRBD1|many|TRBJ2-2
CSVLIQGSRGELFF
TGCAGCGTTCTGATACAGGGGTCGAGGGGGGAGCTGTTTTTT
>TRBV20-1|TRBD2|NA|TRBJ2-1
CSAWGVAGDNEQFF
TGCAGTGCTTGGGGGGTAGCGGGGGACAATGAGCAGTTCTTC
>TRBV12-3/TRBV12-4|NA|NA|TRBJ2-7
CASSPDPRPYEQYF
TGTGCCAGCAGTCCGGACCCACGCCCCTACGAGCAGTACTTC
>TRBV10-3|NA|many|TRBJ2-1
CAISGQVNEQFF
TGTGCCATCAGTGGACAGGTTAATGAGCAGTTCTTC
>TRBV12-3/TRBV12-4|TRBD1|many|TRBJ2-5
CASSHDREETQYF
TGTGCCAGCAGTCACGACAGGGAAGAGACCCAGTACTTC
>TRBV6-1|TRBD2|few|TRBJ2-2
CASILTSGINTGELFF
TGTGCCAGCATCCTTACTAGCGGCATAAACACCGGGGAGCTGTTTTTT
>TRBV5-1|NA|NA|TRBJ2-7
CASSLQEDLDEQYF
TGCGCCAGCAGCTTGCAGGAAGACTTGGACGAGCAGTACTTC
>TRBV5-6|NA|NA|TRBJ2-5
CASSLAMPEGTQYF
TGTGCCAGCAGCTTGGCCATGCCGGAAGGGACCCAGTACTTC
>TRBV7-7|NA|many|TRBJ2-1
CASSGAADNNEQFF
TGTGCCAGCAGCGGGGCGGCCGACAACAATGAGCAGTTCTTC
>TRBV7-2|NA|NA|TRBJ1-6
CASSPGNIGSPLHF
TGTGCCAGCAGCCCAGGGAATATCGGATCACCCCTCCACTTT
>TRBV20-1|NA|NA|TRBJ2-7
CSARERAAAFEQYF
TGCAGTGCTAGAGAGAGGGCAGCTGCTTTCGAGCAGTACTTC